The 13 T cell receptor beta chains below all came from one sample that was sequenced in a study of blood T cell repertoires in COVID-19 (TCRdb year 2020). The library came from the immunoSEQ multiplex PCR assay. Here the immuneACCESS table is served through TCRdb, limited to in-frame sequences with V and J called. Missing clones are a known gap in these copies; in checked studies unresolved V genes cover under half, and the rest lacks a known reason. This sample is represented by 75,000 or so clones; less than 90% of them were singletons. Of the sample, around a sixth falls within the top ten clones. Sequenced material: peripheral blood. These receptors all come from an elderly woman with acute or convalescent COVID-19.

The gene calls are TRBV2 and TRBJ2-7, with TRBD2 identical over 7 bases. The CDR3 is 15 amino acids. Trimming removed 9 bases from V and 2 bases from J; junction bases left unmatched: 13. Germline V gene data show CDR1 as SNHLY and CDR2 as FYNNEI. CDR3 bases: TGTGCCAGTGGACTAGATCTTTTCGAAGCCTACGAGCAGTACTTC. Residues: CASGLDLFEAYEQYF.

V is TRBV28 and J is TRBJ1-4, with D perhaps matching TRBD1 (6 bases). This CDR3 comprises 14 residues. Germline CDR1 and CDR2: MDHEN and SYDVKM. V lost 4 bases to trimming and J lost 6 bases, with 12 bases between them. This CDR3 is CASSSSGVDEKLFF. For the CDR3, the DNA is TGTGCCAGCAGTTCCTCAGGGGTGGATGAAAAACTGTTTTTT.

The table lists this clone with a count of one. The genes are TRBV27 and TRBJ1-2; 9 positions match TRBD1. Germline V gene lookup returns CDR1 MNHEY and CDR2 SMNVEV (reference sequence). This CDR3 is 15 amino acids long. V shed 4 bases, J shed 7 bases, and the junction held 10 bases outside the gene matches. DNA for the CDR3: TGTGCCAGCAGTTCCGCCGGACAGGGGATTGGTGGCTACACCTTC. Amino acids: CASSSAGQGIGGYTF.

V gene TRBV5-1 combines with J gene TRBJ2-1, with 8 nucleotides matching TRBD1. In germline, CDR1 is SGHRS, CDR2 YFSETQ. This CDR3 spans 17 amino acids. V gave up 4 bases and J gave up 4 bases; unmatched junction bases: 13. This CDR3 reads CASSQSRPGQEYNEQFF. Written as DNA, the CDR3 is TGCGCCAGCAGCCAATCCAGGCCGGGACAGGAGTACAATGAGCAGTTCTTC.

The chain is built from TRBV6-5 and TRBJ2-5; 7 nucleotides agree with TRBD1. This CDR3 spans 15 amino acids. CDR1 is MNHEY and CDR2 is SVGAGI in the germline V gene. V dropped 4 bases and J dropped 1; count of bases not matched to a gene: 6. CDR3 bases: TGTGCCAGCAGTTCCTCCGGGACAGCCCAAGAGACCCAGTACTTC. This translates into CASSSSGTAQETQYF.

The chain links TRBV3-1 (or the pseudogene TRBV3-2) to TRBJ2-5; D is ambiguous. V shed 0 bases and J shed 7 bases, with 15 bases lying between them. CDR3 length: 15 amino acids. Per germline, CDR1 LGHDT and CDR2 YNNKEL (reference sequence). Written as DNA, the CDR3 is TGTGCCAGCAGCCAAGATTACAGAGTCCAACCGACCCAGTACTTC. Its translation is CASSQDYRVQPTQYF.

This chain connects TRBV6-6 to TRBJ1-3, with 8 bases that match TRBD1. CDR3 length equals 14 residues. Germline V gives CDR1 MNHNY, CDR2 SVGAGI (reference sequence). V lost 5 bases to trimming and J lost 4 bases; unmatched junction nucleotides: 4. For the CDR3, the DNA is TGTGCCAGCAGTCGAGACAGGGGAGGAAACACCATATATTTT. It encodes CASSRDRGGNTIYF.

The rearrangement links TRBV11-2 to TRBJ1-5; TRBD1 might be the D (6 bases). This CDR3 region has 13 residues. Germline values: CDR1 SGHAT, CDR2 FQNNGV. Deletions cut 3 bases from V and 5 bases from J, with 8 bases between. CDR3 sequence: CASSFSGDQPQHF. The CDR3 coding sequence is TGTGCCAGCAGCTTTTCAGGGGATCAGCCCCAGCATTTT.

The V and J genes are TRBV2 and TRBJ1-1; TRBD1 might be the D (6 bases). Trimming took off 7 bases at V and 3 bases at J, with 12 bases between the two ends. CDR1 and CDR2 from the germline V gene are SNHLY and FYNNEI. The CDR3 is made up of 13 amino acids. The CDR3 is CASTTGSDTEAFF. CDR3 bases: TGTGCCAGCACTACAGGGTCGGACACTGAAGCTTTCTTT.

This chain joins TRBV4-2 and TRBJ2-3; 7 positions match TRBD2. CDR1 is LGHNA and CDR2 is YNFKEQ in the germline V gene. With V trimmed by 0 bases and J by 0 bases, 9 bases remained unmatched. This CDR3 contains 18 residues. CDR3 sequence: CASSQDLTSGISTDTQYF. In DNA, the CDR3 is TGTGCCAGCAGCCAAGATTTAACGAGCGGGATAAGCACAGATACGCAGTATTTT.

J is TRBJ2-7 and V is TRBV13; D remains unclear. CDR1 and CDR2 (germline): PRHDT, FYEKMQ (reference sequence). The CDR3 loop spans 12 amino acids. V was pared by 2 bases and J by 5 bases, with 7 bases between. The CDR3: CASSLSQDEQYF. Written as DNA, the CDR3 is TGTGCCAGCAGCTTAAGTCAGGACGAGCAGTACTTC.

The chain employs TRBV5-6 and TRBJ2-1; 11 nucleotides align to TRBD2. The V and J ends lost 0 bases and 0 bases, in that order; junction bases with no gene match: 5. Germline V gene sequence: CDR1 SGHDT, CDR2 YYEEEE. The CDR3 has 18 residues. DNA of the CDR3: TGTGCCAGCAGCTTGGACACTAGCGGGAGTAACTCCTACAATGAGCAGTTCTTC. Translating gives CASSLDTSGSNSYNEQFF.

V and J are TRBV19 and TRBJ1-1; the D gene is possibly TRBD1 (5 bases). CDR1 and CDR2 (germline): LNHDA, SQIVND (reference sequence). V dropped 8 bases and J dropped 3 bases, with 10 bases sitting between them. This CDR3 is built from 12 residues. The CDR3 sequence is CASREGYTEAFF. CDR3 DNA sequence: TGTGCCAGTCGGGAGGGGTACACTGAAGCTTTCTTT.